These 29 T cell receptor beta chains share one sample of origin, sequenced in a study of T cell clones after liver transplantation. The table came from immunoSEQ multiplex PCR; TCRdb's copy has only in-frame clones and leaves some out. The sample lists under 55,000 clones, less than 90% seen once, with roughly 14% in the top ten. Here the sequenced sample was CD8+ T cells from blood, taken 12 months after liver transplant. The receptors here all came from a human patient who received a liver transplant. The graft donor may have given rise to some T cells.

The chain employs TRBV4-2 and TRBJ2-7, with 11 bases aligning to TRBD1. The V gene end was trimmed by 4 bases and the J gene end by 2 bases; junction bases not matched to a gene: 1. CDR1 LGHNA and CDR2 YNFKEQ come from the germline V gene. The CDR3 extends over 14 amino acids. The chain's CDR3 is CASSPGQGAYEQYF. In DNA, the CDR3 is TGTGCCAGCAGCCCGGGACAGGGGGCCTACGAGCAGTACTTC.

The chain is built from TRBV7-9 and TRBJ2-7; 7 bases are a match to TRBD2. There are 16 residues in the CDR3. Germline CDR1 SEHNR, CDR2 FQNEAQ (reference sequence). With V trimmed by 5 bases and J by 2 bases, 12 bases remained unmatched. The CDR3 spells CASSLLTGGTTYEQYF. The DNA for the CDR3 is TGTGCCAGCAGCCTACTCACAGGCGGGACTACCTACGAGCAGTACTTC.

The chain couples TRBV28 to TRBJ1-3; D is unclear. Germline lookup yields CDR1 MDHEN and CDR2 SYDVKM. The CDR3 runs 16 residues. V lost 5 bases and J lost 0, with 14 bases in between. CDR3 nucleotide sequence: TGTGCCAGCAGTCCAGAAGCGGGATCCTCTGGAAACACCATATATTTT. Protein product: CASSPEAGSSGNTIYF. Based on the CDR3 plus reference TRBV28 and TRBJ1-3, the full variable domain is DVKVTQSSRYLVKRTGEKVFLECVQDMDHENMFWYRQDPGLGLRLIYFSYDVKMKEKGDIPEGYSVSREKKERFSLILESASTNQTSMYLCASSPEAGSSGNTIYFGEGSWLTVV.

The chain has TRBV6-5 and TRBJ2-2; D not resolved. Germline V gives CDR1 MNHEY, CDR2 SVGAGI. With 5 bases removed from V and 0 bases from J, the gap between germline ends came to 7 bases. The CDR3 totals 14 residues. The CDR3, as DNA: TGTGCCAGCAGTGACACTACGAACACCGGGGAGCTGTTTTTT. The encoded protein is CASSDTTNTGELFF.

A note on this clone: Other DNA sequences of this sample code for an identical CDR3. Here the CDR3 DNA reads TGTGCCAGTAGTTGGGCCGGCGGGGGCACAGATACGCAGTATTTT. This gives the protein CASSWAGGGTDTQYF. The rearrangement links TRBV19 to TRBJ2-3, with D possibly TRBD2 on 6 matching bases. The CDR3 has 15 amino acids. Germline CDR1 is LNHDA and CDR2 is SQIVND (reference sequence). V was pared by 5 bases and J by 1 base, with 13 bases between.

This chain joins TRBV10-3 and TRBJ2-7; 9 nucleotides line up with TRBD1. Germline V gene sequence: CDR1 ENHRY, CDR2 SYGVKD. The V segment lost 4 bases and the J segment 6 bases; nucleotides outside the gene matches: 4. CDR3 length: 13 residues. In DNA, the CDR3 is TGTGCCATCAGTGGGACAGGGGCAGGCGAGCAGTACTTC. This codes for CAISGTGAGEQYF.

This clone was seen more than once but under ten times. The rearrangement uses TRBV11-2 and TRBJ2-5; 9 nucleotides agree with TRBD1. Germline loops: CDR1 SGHAT, CDR2 FQNNGV. This CDR3 has 15 amino acids. V shed 5 bases, J shed 5 bases, and the junction held 9 bases outside the gene matches. The DNA for the CDR3 is TGTGCCAGCAGCCCAGGACAGGGGTTGGGGGAGACCCAGTACTTC. Translated: CASSPGQGLGETQYF.

V is TRBV19 and J is TRBJ2-7; TRBD1 matches 11 bases. The V gene end was trimmed by 5 bases and the J gene end by 3 bases; junction bases not matched to a gene: 3. The CDR3 loop spans 14 amino acids. The germline gives CDR1 LNHDA, CDR2 SQIVND (reference sequence). The CDR3: CASSGGTGGYEQYF. CDR3 DNA sequence: TGTGCCAGTAGTGGGGGGACAGGGGGCTACGAGCAGTACTTC.

The rearrangement joins TRBV7-9 to TRBJ1-1; tentatively, D is TRBD1 (5 bases). The V gene's germline CDR1 is SEHNR and CDR2 FQNEAQ (reference sequence). V was clipped by 3 bases and J by 6 bases, with 8 bases between them. The CDR3 is 12 residues long. The CDR3 is CASSLGTAEAFF. CDR3 nucleotides: TGTGCCAGCAGCTTGGGGACGGCTGAAGCTTTCTTT.

This clone was observed a handful of times. The chain couples TRBV28 to TRBJ1-5; weak D call: TRBD1 (6 bases). Germline loops: CDR1 MDHEN, CDR2 SYDVKM. V shed 11 bases and J shed 1 base, with 15 bases lying between them. This CDR3 has 14 amino acids. For the CDR3, the DNA is TGTGCCGGCCGGACAGCATTGAGCAATCAGCCCCAGCATTTT. The encoded protein is CAGRTALSNQPQHF. The full variable domain, its missing parts supplied by reference TRBV28 and TRBJ1-5, is DVKVTQSSRYLVKRTGEKVFLECVQDMDHENMFWYRQDPGLGLRLIYFSYDVKMKEKGDIPEGYSVSREKKERFSLILESASTNQTSMYLCAGRTALSNQPQHFGDGTRLSIL.

The chain joins TRBV7-6 to TRBJ2-5, with D unresolved. The CDR3 runs to 14 residues. The germline CDR1 and CDR2 sequences are SGHVS and FNYEAQ. Trimming cost V 4 bases and J 5 bases, with 14 bases left between them. The CDR3 bases are TGTGCCAGCAGCTCGTTAGGCGGCAGGGAGACCCAGTACTTC. Its protein product is CASSSLGGRETQYF.

The rearrangement links TRBV28 to TRBJ1-5; 8 bases agree with TRBD1. V dropped 4 bases and J dropped 2; count of bases not matched to a gene: 7. This CDR3 comprises 16 residues. In germline, CDR1 is MDHEN, CDR2 SYDVKM. CDR3 region: CASSSRDRGGNQPQHF. CDR3 sequence (DNA): TGTGCCAGCAGTTCCCGAGACAGGGGTGGCAATCAGCCCCAGCATTTT.

This chain joins TRBV6-1 and TRBJ1-2; TRBD1 aligns across 7 bases. The ends lost 3 bases at V and 0 bases at J; junction bases unmatched: 4. Germline V gene data show CDR1 as MNHNS and CDR2 as SASEGT. The CDR3 runs 15 residues. The CDR3 DNA is TGTGCCAGCAGTGAGGGGACAGCTCCTAACTATGGCTACACCTTC. Translated, it gives CASSEGTAPNYGYTF.

This chain joins TRBV4-1 and TRBJ1-4, with 10 nucleotides matching TRBD1. CDR3 length equals 15 residues. The germline V gene encodes CDR1 MGHRA and CDR2 YSYEKL. With V trimmed by 1 base and J by 10 bases, 6 bases remained unmatched. The CDR3 is CASSQVGTGDGKLFF. The CDR3 DNA reads TGCGCCAGCAGCCAAGTTGGGACAGGGGATGGAAAACTGTTTTTT.

The chain carries TRBV28 and TRBJ1-2; the D is unclear. V gave up 6 bases and J gave up 4 bases, with 6 bases separating them. Germline loops: CDR1 MDHEN, CDR2 SYDVKM. CDR3 length: 11 amino acids. CDR3 DNA sequence: TGTGCCAGCAGGGACCTCTATGGCTACACCTTC. Protein product: CASRDLYGYTF.

The CDR3 protein is CASSSLQGSGGEQYF. CDR3 sequence (DNA): TGTGCCAGCAGCTCCCTACAGGGGAGCGGAGGGGAGCAGTACTTC. This sequence joins TRBV5-6 and TRBJ2-7, with D perhaps TRBD1 (7 bases). V dropped 3 bases and J dropped 7 bases, with 20 bases sitting between them. The CDR3 runs to 15 residues. Germline assignment: CDR1 SGHDT and CDR2 YYEEEE.

The rearrangement joins TRBV5-4 to TRBJ2-2; TRBD2 matches at 12 bases. The CDR3 runs to 17 residues. Trimming cost V 4 bases and J 7 bases; bases outside gene matches: 11. The germline V gene encodes CDR1 SGHNT and CDR2 YYREEE (reference sequence). The chain's CDR3 is CASSLWGTSGQVGELFF. The CDR3 DNA sequence: TGTGCCAGCAGCCTCTGGGGGACTAGCGGGCAGGTCGGGGAGCTGTTTTTT. Supplemented by reference TRBV5-4 and TRBJ2-2, the full variable domain reads ETGVTQSPTHLIKTRGQQVTLRCSSQSGHNTVSWYQQALGQGPQFIFQYYREEENGRGNFPPRFSGLQFPNYSSELNVNALELDDSALYLCASSLWGTSGQVGELFFGEGSRLTVL.

The CDR3 sequence is CASILGGSTNEKLFF. The CDR3 DNA sequence: TGTGCCAGCATCCTGGGGGGGAGCACTAATGAAAAACTGTTTTTT. The chain links TRBV28 to TRBJ1-4, with TRBD1 as a possible D gene (5 bases). From germline, CDR1 is MDHEN and CDR2 SYDVKM. V gave up 7 bases and J gave up 2 bases, with 14 bases separating them. CDR3 length: 15 residues.

The chain links TRBV4-2 to TRBJ2-7, with 11 bases lining up with TRBD2. The CDR3 spans 19 residues. V dropped 0 bases and J dropped 2; count of bases not matched to a gene: 12. Germline CDR1 and CDR2: LGHNA and YNFKEQ. The CDR3 coding sequence is TGTGCCAGCAGCCAAGAATATGGGCTGGGACTAGCGGACACCTACGAGCAGTACTTC. It is translated as CASSQEYGLGLADTYEQYF.

The rearrangement joins TRBV28 to TRBJ1-4; D perhaps matches TRBD1 (5 bases). Germline V gene sequence: CDR1 MDHEN, CDR2 SYDVKM. This CDR3 has 15 amino acids. The V gene lost 6 bases and the J gene lost 7 bases, with 18 bases spanning the gap. DNA of the CDR3: TGTGCCAGCAGCCCTAGAAGGGGCCCTAGTGAAAAACTGTTTTTT. Its translation: CASSPRRGPSEKLFF.

Only one count was recorded for this clone. The chain recombines TRBV29-1 with TRBJ2-3, with TRBD2 matching 8 bases. With V trimmed by 3 bases and J by 5 bases, 7 bases remained unmatched. The germline V gene has CDR1 SQVTM and CDR2 ANQGSEA. CDR3 size: 14 residues. In DNA form, the CDR3 reads TGCAGCGTTGACGGGGGGGCGTGGATAGATACGCAGTATTTT. This gives the protein CSVDGGAWIDTQYF.

This rearrangement joins TRBV4-3 to TRBJ2-7; D may correspond to TRBD1 or TRBD2 (6 bases each). Trimming shortened V by 3 bases and J by 4 bases, and 19 bases separated the two germline ends. Germline V gene sequence: CDR1 LGHNA, CDR2 YSLEER. The CDR3 is 16 residues long. The CDR3 nucleotides read TGCGCCAGCAGCCACGAAAGGGGGGTGGGGGTTTACGAGCAGTACTTC. As protein: CASSHERGVGVYEQYF.

The chain employs TRBV29-1 and TRBJ1-2; TRBD1 matches at 8 bases. This CDR3 has 13 residues. CDR1 SQVTM and CDR2 ANQGSEA come from the germline V gene. The V gene end was trimmed by 4 bases and the J gene end by 8 bases; junction bases not matched to a gene: 9. DNA of the CDR3: TGCAGCGTTGTACAGCCAGGGGGCGACGGCTACACCTTC. It encodes CSVVQPGGDGYTF.

V is TRBV5-4 and J is TRBJ1-2; perhaps TRBD1 as D (5 bases). Trimming shortened V by 4 bases and J by 3 bases, and 13 bases separated the two germline ends. Germline lookup yields CDR1 SGHNT and CDR2 YYREEE (reference sequence). The CDR3 sequence is 14 residues long. The CDR3 nucleotides read TGTGCCAGCAGCCTCACCGGGACCCACTATGGCTACACCTTC. Its translation is CASSLTGTHYGYTF.

The genes are TRBV7-9 and TRBJ2-2; D is tentatively TRBD1 or TRBD2 (6 bases each). The CDR3 length is 15 residues. CDR1 is SEHNR and CDR2 is FQNEAQ in the germline V gene (reference sequence). Trimming left V 9 bases short and J 2 bases short, with 16 bases between. CDR3 coding DNA: TGTGCCAGTTCGCCGGGGGCTTCAAACACCGGGGAGCTGTTTTTT. It is translated as CASSPGASNTGELFF.

The gene calls are TRBV6-5 and TRBJ2-7, with 9 bases lining up with TRBD1. The ends lost 4 bases at V and 6 bases at J; junction bases unmatched: 4. From germline, CDR1 is MNHEY and CDR2 SVGAGI. CDR3 length: 13 amino acids. The CDR3 loop is CASSWGQGVEQYF. The CDR3 DNA reads TGTGCCAGCAGTTGGGGACAGGGAGTCGAGCAGTACTTC.

As regards this clone: Lacking the conserved final phenylalanine or tryptophan, this CDR3 likely reflects a read error. The DNA is left out, because the CDR3 cannot be placed on it with certainty; the CDR3 is given as TCRdb lists it. This sequence joins TRBV21-1 and TRBJ2-7. TRBV21-1 is termed a pseudogene. The CDR3 length equals 10 residues, ends included. CDR3 amino acids: CASSKISGTS.

The rearrangement uses TRBV27 and TRBJ2-3; D is undetermined. The CDR3 has 12 residues. Germline assignment: CDR1 MNHEY and CDR2 SMNVEV (reference sequence). The V gene lost 0 bases and the J gene lost 6 bases, with 4 bases spanning the gap. The CDR3 DNA reads TGTGCCAGCAGTTTATCAGGGGATACGCAGTATTTT. Residues: CASSLSGDTQYF.

The chain carries TRBV28 and TRBJ2-1; D remains ambiguous. The CDR3 consists of 14 residues. The V and J ends lost 5 bases and 6 bases respectively, with 14 bases between them. From germline, CDR1 is MDHEN and CDR2 SYDVKM. The CDR3 is CASSPTGVFNEQFF. The CDR3 DNA reads TGTGCCAGCAGTCCTACTGGAGTGTTCAATGAGCAGTTCTTC.